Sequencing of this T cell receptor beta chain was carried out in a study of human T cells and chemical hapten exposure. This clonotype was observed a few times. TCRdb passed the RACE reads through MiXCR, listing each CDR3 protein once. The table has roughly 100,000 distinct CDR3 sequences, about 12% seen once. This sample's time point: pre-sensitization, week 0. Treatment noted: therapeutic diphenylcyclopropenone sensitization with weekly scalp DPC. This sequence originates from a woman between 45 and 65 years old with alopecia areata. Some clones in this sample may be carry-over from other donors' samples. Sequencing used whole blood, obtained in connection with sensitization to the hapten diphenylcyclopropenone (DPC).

CDR3 sequence reads: CASSLQGGFDIQYF. DNA for the CDR3: TGTGCCAGCAGCCTACAGGGGGGCTTCGACATTCAGTACTTC. This sequence joins TRBV5-4 and TRBJ2-4; 8 bases are shared with TRBD1. Germline V gene data show CDR1 as SGHNT and CDR2 as YYREEE (reference sequence). V was clipped by 4 bases and J by 8 bases; unmatched bases: 8. The length of the CDR3 is 14 residues.